The sequence of this T cell receptor beta chain was determined in a study of T-cell memory formation after mild COVID-19. Whole-study results and caveats: Later expanders leaned CD4+, whereas clones that contracted between day 15 and 85 were balanced CD4/CD8.

With respect to this clonotype: Its specificity is unknown.

Each CDR3 protein gets one entry after TCRdb re-called the 5' RACE reads with MiXCR. The sample records hundreds of thousands of distinct CDR3 sequences, about 18% being singletons. This clonotype was obtained from an adult woman who had mild COVID-19 (a few samples of this study predate the infection). Cell type and time point are not known. Sequences were obtained from PBMCs or a T cell subset sorted from them (not recorded which).

CDR3 in DNA: TGTGCCAGCAGTCCCGGGGCGGAACAGCCCCAGCATTTT. This codes for CASSPGAEQPQHF. V usage is TRBV12-3 or TRBV12-4 and J usage is TRBJ1-5, with TRBD1 as a possible D gene (5 bases). The length of the CDR3 is 13 residues. V shed 5 bases and J shed 7 bases, with 12 bases lying between them.